Listed here is a single T cell receptor beta chain. What it binds is unknown. This sample was included in a study of cytomegalovirus exposure and HLA in healthy donors. Regarding the study as a whole: Rare TCR sequences dominated, though some public TCRs recurred in many donors.

This CDR3 region has 15 residues. Germline V lookup: CDR1 SGHRS, CDR2 YFSETQ. Losses at the gene ends were 4 bases for V and 5 bases for J; bases not matched to a gene: 9. TCRdb's copy holds only in-frame clones and misses some; the assay was immunoSEQ multiplex PCR. The profile covers some 140,000 clones, with roughly 90% appearing a single time and roughly 3% taken by the ten largest. The V and J genes are TRBV5-1 and TRBJ1-5; TRBD1 matches 7 bases. The clonotype originates from a man aged 18 to 30 in good health and CMV-seronegative. Sequenced: PBMCs. The CDR3 loop reads CASSATGALDQPQHF. CDR3 in DNA: TGCGCCAGCAGCGCAACAGGGGCGTTGGATCAGCCCCAGCATTTT.